This T cell receptor (beta chain) was sequenced during a study of T cells after yellow fever vaccination. The CDR3 length is 15 residues. Germline-derived CDR1 and CDR2 are SSHAT and FNYEAQ (reference sequence). This clonotype was seen a few times. One junction end does not reproduce the germline sequence, and a read error may be involved. TCRdb called the 5' RACE reads again in MiXCR, with one record for every CDR3 protein. The profile shows around 300,000 distinct CDR3 sequences, approximately 4% of them singletons. The V call is TRBV7-7, the J call TRBJ2-1; 13 nucleotides align to TRBD2. The clonotype comes from a man aged 18 to 29 who received the YFV17D yellow fever vaccine. The sequenced sample was PBMCs, obtained 5 days after the yellow fever booster vaccination. The CDR3 DNA is TGTGCTAGCAGCTCCGGGACTAGCGGGGCCAATGAGCAGTTCTTC. It yields the protein CASSSGTSGANEQFF.